Below are 31 T cell receptor beta chains sequenced from a single sample in a study of T cell repertoires in breast cancer. A second nested PCR with blocking oligonucleotides suppressed unpaired genes. TCRdb reanalysed the emulsion pairing reads using MiXCR and keeps one entry per CDR3 protein. The table lists tens of thousands of distinct CDR3 sequences, over 40% of them singletons. An expanded emulsion RT-PCR with primers for all TCR V genes paired CD8+ T cell chains. The source material was CD8+ T cells. The receptors come from a pool of human donors with breast cancer or a healthy control (not recorded which).

The chain has TRBV20-1 and TRBJ2-3, with D perhaps TRBD2 (6 bases). CDR1 is DFQATT and CDR2 is SNEGSKA in the germline V gene (reference sequence). This CDR3 is 16 amino acids long. Trimming pared 0 bases from V and 1 base from J, leaving 14 bases between. The CDR3: CSARDSGEAGTDTQYF. CDR3 DNA: TGCAGTGCTAGAGATTCGGGGGAGGCGGGCACAGATACGCAGTATTTT.

The rearrangement joins TRBV20-1 to TRBJ2-7; tentatively, D is TRBD2 (6 bases). With 6 bases removed from V and 2 bases from J, the gap between germline ends came to 14 bases. Germline-derived CDR1 and CDR2 are DFQATT and SNEGSKA (reference sequence). There are 13 residues in the CDR3. The CDR3 bases are TGCAGTGCCGGGGACTCGGGAACCTACGAGCAGTACTTC. Encoded protein: CSAGDSGTYEQYF.

The table lists this clonotype with a few counts. V is TRBV7-2 and J is TRBJ2-3; no reliable D call. CDR3 size: 14 residues. Germline V gives CDR1 SGHTA, CDR2 FQGNSA. Trimming cost V 1 base and J 4 bases, with 9 bases left between them. CDR3 bases: TGTGCCAGCAGCTTAGTCTTCAGCGCAGATACGCAGTATTTT. Translated: CASSLVFSADTQYF.

This clonotype was seen a few times. One junction end does not reproduce the germline sequence, and a read error may be involved. The V call is TRBV3-1, the J call TRBJ2-1, with D maybe TRBD2 (6 bases). CDR1 is LGHDT and CDR2 is YNNKEL in the germline V gene (reference sequence). This CDR3 is 14 amino acids long. The CDR3 reads CASSQGGSQAGRIF. The DNA of the CDR3 is TGTGCCAGCAGCCAAGGAGGGTCCCAGGCGGGAAGAATCTTC.

The chain couples TRBV20-1 to TRBJ2-2; a possible D gene is TRBD2 (6 bases). Germline CDR1 DFQATT, CDR2 SNEGSKA (reference sequence). V lost 3 bases to trimming and J lost 6 bases, with 17 bases between them. The CDR3 spans 15 residues. The DNA of the CDR3 is TGCAGTGCTAGTCTCCGCGGGATGAGTGCCGGGGAGCTGTTTTTT. Amino acids: CSASLRGMSAGELFF.

To note about this clonotype: At one end, the junction sequence differs from germline, possibly due to a read error. CDR3 nucleotides: TGTGCCAGCAGCGGGACAGGGGGCGCAGAGCAGTACTTT. Residues: CASSGTGGAEQYF. The V and J genes are TRBV7-3 and TRBJ2-7; 12 bases are a match to TRBD1. The CDR3 has 13 amino acids. Germline CDR1 and CDR2: SGHTA and FQGTGA.

This clonotype was counted once. This clone may be a read error of a much larger clone one base away. This chain links TRBV6-6 with TRBJ2-7; D might be TRBD2 (5 bases). Germline V gene sequence: CDR1 MNHNY, CDR2 SVGAGI (reference sequence). This CDR3 region has 16 residues. The DNA of the CDR3 is TGTGCCAGCAGTTACTCAGGAGGTGAAACCTCCTACAAGCAGTACTTC. Translating gives CASSYSGGETSYKQYF.

The chain is built from TRBV20-1 and TRBJ1-6, with TRBD1 matching 7 bases. The CDR3 loop spans 14 amino acids. V was clipped by 6 bases and J by 7 bases; unmatched bases: 9. CDR1 and CDR2 (germline): DFQATT, SNEGSKA (reference sequence). The CDR3 DNA sequence: TGCAGTGCCAAATTCGGGACAGAGAATTCACCCCTCCACTTT. Its protein is CSAKFGTENSPLHF.

This clonotype was seen a handful of times. The CDR3, as DNA: TGTGCCAGCAGCTTCCTAGCGGGAGGGGATACGCAGTATTTT. As protein: CASSFLAGGDTQYF. The chain recombines TRBV7-3 with TRBJ2-3; 12 bases align to TRBD2. CDR1 and CDR2 (germline): SGHTA, FQGTGA. This CDR3 has 14 amino acids. Germline trimming cut 3 bases from V and 6 bases from J; bases unmatched to any gene: 1.

At least ten counts were recorded for this clonotype. The chain is built from TRBV25-1 and TRBJ1-1; D perhaps matches TRBD1 (5 bases). Germline CDR1 reads MGHDK; CDR2 reads SYGVNS. The CDR3 covers 13 residues. V lost 7 bases, J lost 4 bases, and 13 bases lay in between. The chain's CDR3 is CASTQRGVTEAFF. The CDR3 nucleotides are TGTGCCAGCACCCAGCGGGGGGTCACTGAAGCTTTCTTT.

This chain connects TRBV29-1 to TRBJ1-1; possibly TRBD1 for D (6 bases). V dropped 8 bases and J dropped 11 bases, with 18 bases sitting between them. CDR1 and CDR2 (germline): SQVTM, ANQGSEA. The CDR3 loop spans 11 amino acids. CDR3 nucleotide sequence: TGCAGCCAGTACAGGGTTTCCCAGGCTTTCTTT. Its protein product is CSQYRVSQAFF.

In this sample, this clonotype turned up a few times. The V and J genes are TRBV3-1 and TRBJ2-1; 7 bases map to TRBD2. CDR1 is LGHDT and CDR2 is YNNKEL in the germline V gene (reference sequence). The V segment lost 0 bases and the J segment 2 bases; nucleotides outside the gene matches: 7. The CDR3 covers 17 residues. CDR3 protein: CASSQDQRLAAYNEQFF. CDR3 nucleotide sequence: TGTGCCAGCAGCCAAGATCAACGGCTAGCGGCCTACAATGAGCAGTTCTTC.

The J gene is TRBJ1-1, the V gene TRBV7-3; no clear D. Trimming shortened V by 1 base and J by 8 bases, and 23 bases separated the two germline ends. Germline values: CDR1 SGHTA, CDR2 FQGTGA. The length of the CDR3 is 17 residues. The CDR3 bases are TGTGCCAGCAGCTTAAACGACGCGAACCTCATTTCAGGAGAAGCTTTCTTT. As protein: CASSLNDANLISGEAFF.

The CDR3 region is CSAGGGQRATEAFF. For the CDR3, the DNA is TGCAGTGCTGGGGGAGGACAGAGAGCGACTGAAGCTTTCTTT. The genes are TRBV20-1 and TRBJ1-1, with D perhaps TRBD1 (6 bases). Germline CDR1 DFQATT, CDR2 SNEGSKA (reference sequence). The V gene lost 5 bases and the J gene lost 5 bases, with 18 bases spanning the gap. This CDR3 region has 14 residues.

The chain couples TRBV15 to TRBJ1-2; perhaps TRBD1 as D (6 bases). The V gene lost 0 bases and the J gene lost 1 base, with 12 bases spanning the gap. This CDR3 is 16 amino acids long. Germline CDR1 and CDR2: LNHNV and YYDKDF (reference sequence). The CDR3 bases are TGTGCCACCAGCAGAGAATACAGGGACATTAACTATGGCTACACCTTC. Protein: CATSREYRDINYGYTF.

The chain joins TRBV4-2 to TRBJ2-5; TRBD1 aligns across 10 bases. Losses at the gene ends were 0 bases for V and 6 bases for J; bases not matched to a gene: 4. This CDR3 has 15 residues. Germline CDR1 is LGHNA and CDR2 is YNFKEQ. The CDR3 region has the DNA TGTGCCAGCAGCCAAGAAGCGGGACAGGGGAAGACCCAGTACTTC. It specifies CASSQEAGQGKTQYF.

This clonotype showed up just once. This may arise from a read error, as a much more abundant clone is one base away. The genes are TRBV6-2 or TRBV6-3 and TRBJ2-3; TRBD2 is a possible D gene (6 bases). Germline assignment: CDR1 MNHEY and CDR2 SVGEGT. V gave up 5 bases and J gave up 1 base, with 16 bases separating them. The CDR3 has 16 residues. The CDR3 DNA sequence: TGTGCCAGCAGTACACGGGCTAGCGTTGGCACAGATACGCAGTATTTT. This sequence encodes CASSTRASVGTDTQYF.

This clonotype was found once. The missing conserved phenylalanine or tryptophan at the end of this CDR3 makes a read error likely. This sequence joins TRBV19 and TRBJ1-2, with 10 bases lining up with TRBD1. The CDR3 length is 13 residues. Trimming removed 6 bases from V and 6 bases from J; junction bases left unmatched: 4. The germline V gene encodes CDR1 LNHDA and CDR2 SQIVND (reference sequence). The CDR3 DNA sequence: TGTGCCAGTAGCCGGACAGGGGGGGATGGCTACACCCTC. It translates to CASSRTGGDGYTL.

This clonotype was counted between two and nine times. The chain links TRBV7-2 to TRBJ2-3, with 7 bases matching TRBD1. Germline V lookup: CDR1 SGHTA, CDR2 FQGNSA. Trimming cost V 2 bases and J 3 bases; bases outside gene matches: 14. The CDR3 runs to 18 residues. In nucleotides, the CDR3 is TGTGCCAGCAGCTTAAAAGGGGGCGCAGGTACTAGGACAGATACGCAGTATTTT. Encoded protein: CASSLKGGAGTRTDTQYF.

This chain uses TRBV6-1 with TRBJ2-1; tentative D call: TRBD2 (5 bases). This CDR3 has 14 residues. Trimming removed 4 bases at V and 0 bases at J, with 7 bases between. Looked up from germline, CDR1 is MNHNS and CDR2 is SASEGT. The CDR3 DNA reads TGTGCCAGCAGTGTGACTAACTCCTACAATGAGCAGTTCTTC. It codes for CASSVTNSYNEQFF.

Of note for this clonotype: Possible read error: a much larger clone is one base away. The J gene is TRBJ2-1, the V gene TRBV6-5; D is ambiguous. The CDR3 has 18 amino acids. From germline, CDR1 is MNHEY and CDR2 SVGAGI. Trimming removed 2 bases at V and 0 bases at J, with 17 bases between. The CDR3 DNA reads as TGTGCCAGCAGTTACCCGAGAAAGGAGAAAAGCTCCTACAATGAGCAGTTCTTC. It specifies CASSYPRKEKSSYNEQFF.

The chain is built from TRBV7-9 and TRBJ2-1; possible D gene TRBD2, 5 bases. The CDR3 loop spans 13 amino acids. CDR1 SEHNR and CDR2 FQNEAQ come from the germline V gene (reference sequence). Trimming cost V 1 base and J 6 bases, with 7 bases left between them. CDR3: CASSLERGNEQFF. The CDR3 region has the DNA TGTGCCAGCAGCTTAGAACGGGGCAATGAGCAGTTCTTC.

The V call is TRBV3-1, the J call TRBJ2-7; no definite D call. Trimming took off 0 bases at V and 4 bases at J, with 7 bases between the two ends. This CDR3 contains 13 residues. Germline V gene sequence: CDR1 LGHDT, CDR2 YNNKEL (reference sequence). The CDR3 is CASSQESRYEQYF. DNA of the CDR3: TGTGCCAGCAGCCAAGAGAGTAGGTACGAGCAGTACTTC.

This clonotype was seen only a few times. The genes are TRBV27 and TRBJ2-2; 7 bases match TRBD1. From germline, CDR1 is MNHEY and CDR2 SMNVEV (reference sequence). This CDR3 is 16 amino acids long. The V and J ends lost 3 bases and 8 bases, in that order; junction bases with no gene match: 12. The CDR3 region has the DNA TGTGCCAGCAGTTTCTCCTTACAGGGGACGACAGGGGAGCTGTTTTTT. Protein sequence: CASSFSLQGTTGELFF.

To note about this clonotype: A much larger clone differs from this one at a single base, so this may be a read error. This rearrangement joins TRBV6-1 to TRBJ2-5; D may be TRBD2 (5 bases). Germline lookup yields CDR1 MNHNS and CDR2 SASEGT. The CDR3 has 14 amino acids. The CDR3 sequence is CGSTKEYGEETQYF. The CDR3 nucleotides are TGTGGCAGCACCAAGGAGTACGGGGAAGAGACCCAGTACTTC.

V gene TRBV28 combines with J gene TRBJ1-1; D gene unclear. CDR1 and CDR2 (germline): MDHEN, SYDVKM. V lost 4 bases and J 8 bases, leaving 11 bases between the germline ends. This CDR3 contains 12 residues. CDR3 coding DNA: TGTGCCAGCAGTTATAAGACGGACGAAGCTTTCTTT. As protein: CASSYKTDEAFF.

The chain uses TRBV29-1 and TRBJ2-1; 7 bases are shared with TRBD1. The CDR3 length is 15 residues. V dropped 6 bases and J dropped 3; count of bases not matched to a gene: 11. Per the germline V gene, CDR1 is SQVTM and CDR2 is ANQGSEA. The CDR3 DNA follows: TGCAGCGTCGACGCCCGACAGGGTAACTACAATGAGCAGTTCTTC. Translation: CSVDARQGNYNEQFF.

A remark on this clonotype: One junction end does not reproduce the germline sequence, and a read error may be involved. CDR3 nucleotides: TGTGCCAGCAGTCTTGCGGGAGGGATCGATGAGCAGCTCTTC. Its protein product is CASSLAGGIDEQLF. The chain links TRBV28 to TRBJ2-1; 9 bases are a match to TRBD2. Germline values: CDR1 MDHEN, CDR2 SYDVKM. The CDR3 loop spans 14 amino acids.

This chain uses TRBV7-9 with TRBJ2-5, with D tentatively TRBD1 or TRBD2 (5 bases each). The CDR3 extends over 14 amino acids. CDR1 and CDR2 from the germline V gene are SEHNR and FQNEAQ (reference sequence). V dropped 1 base and J dropped 4 bases, with 10 bases sitting between them. The CDR3 nucleotides read TGTGCCAGCAGCTTAGTGGGGGTCCGAGAGACCCAGTACTTC. This sequence encodes CASSLVGVRETQYF.

V and J are TRBV30 and TRBJ2-1; D gene ambiguous. CDR1 and CDR2 (germline): GTSNPN, SVGIG (reference sequence). The CDR3 covers 15 residues. The V end was cut by 1 base, the J end by 0 bases, with 10 bases between. The CDR3 sequence is CAWSEMPSSYNEQFF. The CDR3 DNA reads TGTGCCTGGAGTGAGATGCCTAGCTCCTACAATGAGCAGTTCTTC.

The gene calls are TRBV6-5 and TRBJ2-7, with TRBD1 matching 9 bases. Germline values: CDR1 MNHEY, CDR2 SVGAGI. V lost 6 bases to trimming and J lost 5 bases; unmatched junction nucleotides: 14. The CDR3 runs to 16 residues. The CDR3 is CASSLSYRDRDDEQYF. The CDR3 DNA sequence: TGTGCCAGCAGCCTCTCCTACCGGGACAGGGACGACGAGCAGTACTTC.